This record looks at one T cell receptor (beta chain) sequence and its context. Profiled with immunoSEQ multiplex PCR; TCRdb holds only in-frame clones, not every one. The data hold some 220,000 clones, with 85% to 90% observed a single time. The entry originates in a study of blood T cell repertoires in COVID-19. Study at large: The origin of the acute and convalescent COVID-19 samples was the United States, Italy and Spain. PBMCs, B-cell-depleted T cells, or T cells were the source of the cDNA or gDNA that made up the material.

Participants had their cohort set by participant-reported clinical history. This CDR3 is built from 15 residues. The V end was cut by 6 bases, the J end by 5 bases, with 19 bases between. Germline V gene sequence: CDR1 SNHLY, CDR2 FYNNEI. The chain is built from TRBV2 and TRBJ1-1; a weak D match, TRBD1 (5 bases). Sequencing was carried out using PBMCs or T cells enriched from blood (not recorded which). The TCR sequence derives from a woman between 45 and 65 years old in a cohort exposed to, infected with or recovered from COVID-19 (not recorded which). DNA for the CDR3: TGTGCCAGCAGAGCCAGGGTTCTCCTAGGGACTGAAGCTTTCTTT. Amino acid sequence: CASRARVLLGTEAFF.